The 6 T cell receptor beta chains below were found in one sample sequenced in a study of T cells in localized non-small cell lung cancer. TCRdb keeps only in-frame clones here, not all; method: immunoSEQ multiplex PCR. This table holds approximately 2,500 clones, around 31% found once. Source: lung tumor tissue, taken before any cancer treatment. All receptors come from a man between 35 and 75 years old with stage I lung adenocarcinoma.

The rearrangement uses TRBV6-8 and TRBJ2-3, with TRBD1 identical over 9 bases. Germline V lookup: CDR1 MNHGY, CDR2 SAAAGT. V dropped 10 bases and J dropped 5; count of bases not matched to a gene: 10. This CDR3 is built from 14 residues. The CDR3 is CATAGTGRIDTQYF. Written as DNA, the CDR3 is TGTGCCACCGCAGGGACAGGGAGAATAGATACGCAGTATTTT.

This clone was seen only a few times. The chain is built from TRBV6-8 and TRBJ1-1; no clear D gene. Germline values: CDR1 MNHGY, CDR2 SAAAGT. V was cut by 2 bases and J by 2 bases, with 9 bases left in between. The CDR3 runs to 14 residues. In nucleotides, the CDR3 is TGTGCCAGCAGTTACGGGCAGGCTAACACTGAAGCTTTCTTT. Translated: CASSYGQANTEAFF.

This clone was counted a few times. The chain recombines TRBV4-1 with TRBJ1-3, with 8 bases lining up with TRBD1. CDR3 length equals 16 residues. Germline CDR1 and CDR2: MGHRA and YSYEKL. Germline trimming cut 1 base from V and 2 bases from J; bases unmatched to any gene: 4. The CDR3: CASSQGYRGTGNTIYF. Written as DNA, the CDR3 is TGCGCCAGCAGCCAAGGGTACAGGGGGACTGGAAACACCATATATTTT.

The J gene is TRBJ2-1, the V gene TRBV18; tentative D call: TRBD1 (6 bases). V shed 5 bases and J shed 4 bases, with 9 bases lying between them. Germline-derived CDR1 and CDR2 are KGHSH and LQKENI. This CDR3 has 13 residues. The CDR3 DNA is TGTGCCAGCTCAGGGACACAGTACAATGAGCAGTTCTTC. Translation: CASSGTQYNEQFF.

This clone occurred a few times. The CDR3 DNA reads TGTGCCAGCAGCTTGGACTCACAGGGGGCGTTAACAAAGGGCTACACCTTC. Its translation is CASSLDSQGALTKGYTF. This chain connects TRBV11-3 to TRBJ1-2; the match to TRBD1 covers 9 bases. Germline V gives CDR1 SGHNT, CDR2 YENEEA. The CDR3 totals 17 residues. V was clipped by 3 bases and J by 8 bases; unmatched bases: 16.

The chain is built from TRBV6-8 and TRBJ2-3, with D tentatively TRBD1 (6 bases). The CDR3 spans 13 residues. The V end lost 5 bases, the J end lost 14 bases, and 20 bases lay between the germline ends. Germline values: CDR1 MNHGY, CDR2 SAAAGT. The DNA of the CDR3 is TGTGCCAGCAGTCTCTCTCCGAGGACAGCCGTGTATTTT. This translates into CASSLSPRTAVYF.